This passage covers 9 T cell receptor beta chains from one sample sequenced in a study of tissue T cells after allogeneic stem cell transplantation (dated by TCRdb to 2022 to 2024). What the time point label conveys for this sample: mouse harvest day 14 after allogeneic transplant. Mouse grafts consisting of 10^7 T-cell-depleted bone marrow cells combined with 10^6 splenic CD5+ T cells were administered by tail vein injection. Libraries were made using the immunoSEQ multiplex PCR assay. Drawn from immuneACCESS, this table holds only the in-frame rearrangements with V and J called that TCRdb kept. Clones are partly lost; checked studies trace under half to an unresolved V gene and leave the rest unexplained. The sample table lists roughly 2,600 clones, roughly half of them with a count of one. Approximately 15% of the sample lies in the top ten. Sample: gut tissue. These receptors all come from a female BALB/c mouse given C57BL/6 T cells with graft-versus-host disease after an allogeneic hematopoietic cell transplant.

This clone was observed a few times. Genes and germline are mouse. Incomplete CDR3 DNA: TGTGCCAGCAGCTCCCTACTGGGGACTTATGAACAGTAC. Protein sequence: CASSSLLGTYEQY. The full CDR3 sequence reads CASSSLLGTYEQYF. This chain uses TRBV4 with TRBJ2-7; TRBD2 matches at 7 bases. The read terminates 1 residue before the CDR3 end, so the remaining end is supplied by the germline J gene. This CDR3 spans 14 amino acids. Germline CDR1 and CDR2: LGHDT and YNNKQL (reference sequence). Trimming cost V 4 bases and J 4 bases; bases outside gene matches: 7.

This clone was seen only a few times. Gene labels here are mouse ones. The CDR3 end lies 1 residue beyond the end of the read and is filled in from the germline J gene. The rearrangement uses TRBV3 and TRBJ2-7, with 8 bases that match TRBD1. This CDR3 spans 13 amino acids. The germline V gene encodes CDR1 SNHLY and CDR2 FYNGKV (reference sequence). V trimming: 3 bases; J trimming: 7 bases; junction bases outside the gene matches: 5. Incomplete CDR3 DNA: TGTGCCAGCAGCTTTCAGGGGGCGCGAGAACAGTAC. It is translated as CASSFQGAREQY. The full CDR3 sequence reads CASSFQGAREQYF.

Comment on this clone: Gene names denote mouse genes. The read terminates 1 residue before the CDR3 end, so the remaining end is supplied by the germline J gene. The V and J genes are TRBV13-3 and TRBJ2-3, with 11 bases aligning to TRBD2. In germline, CDR1 is NNHDY, CDR2 SYVADS. The junction had 2 bases not matched to a gene; V was cut back by 2 bases and J by 0 bases. The CDR3 totals 16 residues. This CDR3 is CASSETGGASAETLYF. CDR3 bases read: TGTGCCAGCAGTGAAACTGGGGGGGCTAGTGCAGAAACGCTGTAT.

About this clone itself: Genes and germline come from the mouse. The read comes to an end 1 residue before the CDR3 does, leaving the germline J gene to fill in the end. This chain connects TRBV5 to TRBJ2-5, with 8 bases lining up with TRBD2. The germline CDR1 and CDR2 sequences are LGHNA and YNLKQL (reference sequence). Trimming took 2 bases from V and 6 from J; bases not matched to a gene: 4. CDR3 length: 14 residues. The sequenced part of the CDR3 DNA is TGTGCCAGCAGCCAACTGGGGGGCGAGGACACCCAGTAC. The encoded protein is CASSQLGGEDTQY. Given in full, the CDR3 is CASSQLGGEDTQYF.

For this clone: Mouse gene names apply. The missing CDR3 end, 1 residue past where the read stops, is filled in from the germline J gene. The chain carries TRBV3 and TRBJ2-7; possibly TRBD1 for D (6 bases). This CDR3 comprises 13 residues. Germline CDR1 and CDR2: SNHLY and FYNGKV (reference sequence). V shed 5 bases and J shed 4 bases, with 12 bases lying between them. CDR3 DNA, as far as it was read: TGTGCCAGCAGCGCCGGGACAAAGTATGAACAGTAC. Translation gives CASSAGTKYEQY. The whole CDR3 is CASSAGTKYEQYF. Filled out from reference TRBV3 and TRBJ2-7, the complete variable domain reads GPKVLQIPSHQIIDMGQMVTLNCDPVSNHLYFYWYKQILGQQMEFLVNFYNGKVMEKSKLFKDQFSVERPDGSYFTLKIQPTALEDSAVYFCASSAGTKYEQYFGPGTRLTVL.

Concerning this clone: Here the gene names and germline are mouse. With the read ending 1 residue before the CDR3 end, the germline J gene is used to fill in that end. V is TRBV24 and J is TRBJ1-2; TRBD1 aligns across 7 bases. V shed 4 bases and J 3 bases; nucleotides not matched to a gene: 2. Germline assignment: CDR1 KGHTA and CDR2 FRNEEI. The CDR3 has 13 residues. CDR3 bases read: TGTGCCAGCAGTCCAGGGGGGGACTCCGACTACACC. Its translation is CASSPGGDSDYT. In full, the CDR3 is CASSPGGDSDYTF.

Notes on this clone: The listed genes are named as in mouse. The CDR3 goes on 1 residue after the read ends, and that part is filled in from the germline J gene. V gene TRBV26 combines with J gene TRBJ2-2; 7 bases fit TRBD1. Looked up from germline, CDR1 is KGHPV and CDR2 is FQNQEV (reference sequence). The CDR3 has 14 amino acids. With 4 bases clipped from V and 4 bases from J, the junction kept 3 bases outside the gene matches. CDR3 sequence reads: CASSPQGFTGQLYF. CDR3 DNA (partial): TGTGCCAGCAGTCCACAGGGGTTCACCGGGCAGCTCTAC.

In regard to this clone: Mouse gene names and germline throughout. Coverage ceases 1 residue before the CDR3 finishes, and the germline J gene fills in the end. The gene calls are TRBV23 and TRBJ2-3. The CDR3 is 15 amino acids. Germline V gives CDR1 KGHTA, CDR2 FQNQQP. CDR3 bases read: TGCTCCAGCAGTCAATCGGCTGAGGGTGCAGAAACGCTGTAT. It translates to CSSSQSAEGAETLY. Given in full, the CDR3 is CSSSQSAEGAETLYF.

This clone was detected a few times. Gene names are the mouse ones. The CDR3 end falls 1 residue outside the read, so it is completed with the germline J gene. The chain carries TRBV26 and TRBJ1-1; maybe TRBD1 (5 bases). The CDR3 spans 12 residues. From germline, CDR1 is KGHPV and CDR2 FQNQEV (reference sequence). The V end was cut by 2 bases, the J end by 4 bases, with 5 bases between. CDR3 region: CASSLRGTEVFF. The covered CDR3 bases are TGTGCCAGCAGTCTGAGGGGCACAGAAGTCTTC.